This T cell receptor (beta chain) was sequenced in a study of early stage breast cancer tumors. This table comes from immunoSEQ multiplex PCR, and its TCRdb copy is limited to in-frame clones, with some not included. The sample includes approximately 48,000 clones, 80% to 95% of them seen just once. The clonotype originates from a person aged 70 to 85 with breast cancer. Sample: blood.

The CDR3 spells CASSVSTGDLYNEQFF. CDR3 nucleotides: TGTGCCAGCAGCGTATCCACAGGGGACCTTTACAATGAGCAGTTCTTC. J is TRBJ2-1 and V is TRBV7-3; 7 nucleotides agree with TRBD1. Germline CDR1 and CDR2: SGHTA and FQGTGA. This CDR3 region has 16 residues. Trimming cost V 5 bases and J 4 bases; bases outside gene matches: 11.